These T cell receptor beta chains were read from a single sample in a study of cytomegalovirus exposure and HLA in healthy donors. TCRdb's copy holds only in-frame clones and misses some; the assay was immunoSEQ multiplex PCR. The sample has around 150,000 clones, roughly 85% seen once. The sequenced sample was PBMCs. All receptors derive from a man aged 50 to 60 in good health and CMV-seropositive. Both conserved end residues are part of each CDR3. A D gene is named only where the DNA matches it firmly. A row's size may be missing; if present it is once, few, many or a size class.

v_gene,d_gene,j_gene,abundance,CDR3aa,CDR3nt
TRBV4-1,.,TRBJ2-5,.,CASSQEGPDSQETQYF,TGCGCCAGCAGCCAAGAGGGTCCGGACTCACAAGAGACCCAGTACTTC
TRBV27,TRBD1,TRBJ2-6,.,CASYSISVRGPGGANVLTF,TGTGCCAGCTATTCTATTTCGGTCAGGGGGCCTGGTGGGGCCAACGTCCTGACTTTC
TRBV15,.,TRBJ2-7,.,CATSSGPLSSYEQYF,TGTGCCACCAGCAGCGGTCCGCTGAGCTCCTACGAGCAGTACTTC
TRBV6-1,.,TRBJ1-6,few,CASRQTNTYNSPLHF,TGTGCCAGCAGACAGACGAACACCTATAATTCACCCCTCCACTTT
TRBV5-4,TRBD1,TRBJ2-3,.,CASSSPGQGEIDTQYF,TGTGCCAGCAGTTCTCCGGGACAGGGGGAAATAGATACGCAGTATTTT
TRBV28,TRBD1,TRBJ2-4,.,CASGDRGHLRGAKNIQYF,TGTGCCAGCGGGGACAGGGGGCACCTAAGAGGGGCCAAAAACATTCAGTACTTC
TRBV9,TRBD1,TRBJ2-1,.,CASSRSGTGGEQFF,TGTGCCAGCAGCAGATCCGGGACAGGGGGTGAGCAGTTCTTC
TRBV4-3,TRBD1,TRBJ1-1,.,CASSQGQGYGTEAFF,TGCGCCAGCAGCCAGGGACAGGGTTATGGGACTGAAGCTTTCTTT
TRBV5-6,.,TRBJ1-1,.,CASSLEAFAQAFF,TGTGCCAGCAGCTTGGAAGCCTTTGCCCAAGCTTTCTTT
TRBV25-1,TRBD1,TRBJ2-1,.,CASSPTGGQREQFF,TGTGCCAGCAGTCCGACAGGGGGCCAACGGGAGCAGTTCTTC
TRBV7-9,.,TRBJ1-1,.,CSSSPYTGTRPEAFF,TGTTCCAGCAGCCCCTATACCGGGACACGCCCAGAAGCTTTCTTT
TRBV2,.,TRBJ1-4,.,CASKIPGQGEKLFF,TGTGCCAGCAAAATCCCAGGCCAGGGGGAAAAACTGTTTTTT
TRBV6-4,TRBD1,TRBJ2-7,.,CASSEKGGTGNEQYF,TGTGCCAGCAGTGAAAAAGGAGGGACAGGTAACGAGCAGTACTTC
TRBV7-2,TRBD2,TRBJ2-5,.,CASTGGIGVQETQYF,TGTGCCAGCACCGGGGGGATCGGGGTCCAAGAGACCCAGTACTTC
TRBV5-8,.,TRBJ2-5,.,CASRTGTKGETQYF,TGTGCCAGCCGAACAGGGACTAAAGGAGAGACCCAGTACTTC
TRBV9,.,TRBJ1-2,.,CASSVAQVANYGYTF,TGTGCCAGCAGCGTAGCACAGGTTGCTAACTATGGCTACACCTTC
TRBV29-1,.,TRBJ2-3,.,CSVSPGQPTDTQYF,TGCAGCGTCTCGCCAGGACAGCCCACAGATACGCAGTATTTT
TRBV7-2,.,TRBJ1-5,.,CASSLVVGALGNQPQHF,TGTGCCAGCAGCTTAGTGGTAGGGGCCCTTGGGAATCAGCCCCAGCATTTT
TRBV5-5,TRBD2,TRBJ2-3,few,CASSMEQRGGLDTQYF,TGTGCCAGCAGCATGGAACAGCGGGGGGGCCTAGATACGCAGTATTTT
TRBV18,.,TRBJ1-1,.,CASSPLEGFMNTEAFF,TGTGCCAGCTCACCACTGGAGGGCTTCATGAACACTGAAGCTTTCTTT
TRBV30,.,TRBJ2-2,.,CAWSVSVNTGELFF,TGTGCCTGGAGTGTATCGGTGAACACCGGGGAGCTGTTTTTT
TRBV6-1,.,TRBJ1-6,few,CASSELEISYNSPLHF,TGTGCCAGCAGTGAATTGGAGATCTCCTATAATTCACCCCTCCACTTT
TRBV27,TRBD2,TRBJ2-1,.,CASSPYDPSGGAVPINYNEQFF,TGTGCCAGCAGTCCATACGACCCAAGCGGGGGGGCCGTTCCTATAAACTACAATGAGCAGTTCTTC
TRBV4-1,TRBD1,TRBJ2-3,.,CASSLRDRGPDTQYF,TGCGCCAGCAGCCTCCGGGACAGGGGCCCAGATACGCAGTATTTT
TRBV6-6,.,TRBJ1-5,.,CASSAGLEGNQPQHF,TGTGCCAGCAGTGCGGGACTGGAGGGGAATCAGCCCCAGCATTTT
TRBV19,.,TRBJ2-7,.,CASSDPGDTYEQYF,TGTGCCAGTAGTGATCCGGGGGATACCTACGAGCAGTACTTC
TRBV7-2,.,TRBJ1-5,.,CASSLWGVSNQPQHF,TGTGCCAGCAGCTTATGGGGGGTGAGCAATCAGCCCCAGCATTTT
TRBV27,.,TRBJ2-2,.,CANDQGGEGNTGELFF,TGTGCCAACGATCAGGGGGGCGAAGGGAACACCGGGGAGCTGTTTTTT
TRBV7-2,TRBD1,TRBJ1-1,.,CASSLGRPTGEAEAFF,TGTGCCAGCAGCTTAGGGCGGCCGACAGGGGAGGCTGAAGCTTTCTTT